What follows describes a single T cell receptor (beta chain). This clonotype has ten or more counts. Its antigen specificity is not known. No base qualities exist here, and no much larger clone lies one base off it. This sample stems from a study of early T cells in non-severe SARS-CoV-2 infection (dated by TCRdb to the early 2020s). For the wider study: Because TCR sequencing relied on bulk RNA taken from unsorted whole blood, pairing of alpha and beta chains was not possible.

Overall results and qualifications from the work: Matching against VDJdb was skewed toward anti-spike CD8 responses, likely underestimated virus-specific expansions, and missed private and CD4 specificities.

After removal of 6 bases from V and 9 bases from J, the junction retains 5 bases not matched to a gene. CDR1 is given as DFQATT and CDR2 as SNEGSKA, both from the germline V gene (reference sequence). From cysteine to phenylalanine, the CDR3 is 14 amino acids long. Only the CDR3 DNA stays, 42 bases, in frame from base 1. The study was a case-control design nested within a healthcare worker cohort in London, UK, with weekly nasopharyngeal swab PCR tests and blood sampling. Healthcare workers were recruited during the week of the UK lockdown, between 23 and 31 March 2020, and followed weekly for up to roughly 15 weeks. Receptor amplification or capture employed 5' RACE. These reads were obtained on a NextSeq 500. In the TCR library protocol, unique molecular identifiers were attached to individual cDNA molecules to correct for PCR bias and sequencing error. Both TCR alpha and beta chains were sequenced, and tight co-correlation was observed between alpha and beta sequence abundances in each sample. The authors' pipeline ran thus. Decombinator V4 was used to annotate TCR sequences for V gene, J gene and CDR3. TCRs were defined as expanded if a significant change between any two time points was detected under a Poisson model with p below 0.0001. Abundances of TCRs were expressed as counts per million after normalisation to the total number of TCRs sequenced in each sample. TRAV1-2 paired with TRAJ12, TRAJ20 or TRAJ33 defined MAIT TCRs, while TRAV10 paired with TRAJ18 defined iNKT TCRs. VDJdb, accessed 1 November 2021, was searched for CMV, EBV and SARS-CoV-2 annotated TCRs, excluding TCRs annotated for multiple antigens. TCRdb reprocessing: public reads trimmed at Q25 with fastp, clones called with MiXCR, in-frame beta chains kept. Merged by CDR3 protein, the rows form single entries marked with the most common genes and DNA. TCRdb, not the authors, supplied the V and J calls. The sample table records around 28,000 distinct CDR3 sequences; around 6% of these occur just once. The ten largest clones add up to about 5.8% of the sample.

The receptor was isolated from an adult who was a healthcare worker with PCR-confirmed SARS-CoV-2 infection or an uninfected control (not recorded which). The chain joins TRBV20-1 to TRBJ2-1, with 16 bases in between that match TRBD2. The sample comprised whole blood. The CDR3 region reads CSADGTSGRAEQFF. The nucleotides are TGCAGTGCCGACGGGACTAGCGGGAGGGCTGAGCAGTTCTTC.